One TCR beta chain is described in this entry. Its target is unknown. The data were obtained in a study of shared clonotypes between healthy human individuals. On the study more broadly: The study enrolled a couple of women and a few men aged 18 to 49. Whole-study findings and limits: A reduction in generation probabilities was seen for non-shared clonotypes relative to those shared by all four donors.

CDR3 size: 15 residues. Germline V CDR1 and CDR2: MNHEY, SMNVEV (reference sequence). V lost 4 bases and J lost 1, with 11 bases in between. The assay ran at deep level. Sequencing was performed with immunoSEQ multiplex PCR; in TCRdb, only in-frame clones are kept and a portion is missing. The table has approximately 1,500,000 clones, approximately 97% seen once. Donation came from healthy HIV-negative adults that had no recent acute infections or vaccinations. Source material: naive CD4+ T cells sorted from blood. This sample's subset: CD45RA+ positively selected. The rearrangement joins TRBV27 to TRBJ2-4; D is ambiguous. This TCR derives from a man between 25 and 39 years old in good health. The CDR3: CASSWSAQAKNIQYF. The CDR3 DNA reads as TGTGCCAGCAGTTGGTCCGCCCAGGCCAAAAACATTCAGTACTTC.